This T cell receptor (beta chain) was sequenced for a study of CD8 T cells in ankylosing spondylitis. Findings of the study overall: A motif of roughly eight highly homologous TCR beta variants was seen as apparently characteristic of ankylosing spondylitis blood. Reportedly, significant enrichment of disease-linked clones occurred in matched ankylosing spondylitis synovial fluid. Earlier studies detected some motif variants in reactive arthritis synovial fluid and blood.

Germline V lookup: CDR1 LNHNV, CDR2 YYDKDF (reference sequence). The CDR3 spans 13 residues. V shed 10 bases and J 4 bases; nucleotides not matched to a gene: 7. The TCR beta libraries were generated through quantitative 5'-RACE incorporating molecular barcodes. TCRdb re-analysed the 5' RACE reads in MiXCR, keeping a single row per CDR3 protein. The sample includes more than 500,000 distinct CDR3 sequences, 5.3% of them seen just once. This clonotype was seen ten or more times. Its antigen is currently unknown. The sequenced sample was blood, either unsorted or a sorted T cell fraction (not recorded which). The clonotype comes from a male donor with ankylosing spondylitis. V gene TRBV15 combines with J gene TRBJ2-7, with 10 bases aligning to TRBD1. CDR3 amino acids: CAKPGQGHYEQYF. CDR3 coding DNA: TGTGCCAAACCGGGACAGGGGCATTACGAGCAGTACTTC. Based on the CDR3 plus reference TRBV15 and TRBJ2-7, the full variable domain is DAMVIQNPRYQVTQFGKPVTLSCSQTLNHNVMYWYQQKSSQAPKLLFHYYDKDFNNEADTPDNFQSRRPNTSFCFLDIRSPGLGDTAMYLCAKPGQGHYEQYFGPGTRLTVT.